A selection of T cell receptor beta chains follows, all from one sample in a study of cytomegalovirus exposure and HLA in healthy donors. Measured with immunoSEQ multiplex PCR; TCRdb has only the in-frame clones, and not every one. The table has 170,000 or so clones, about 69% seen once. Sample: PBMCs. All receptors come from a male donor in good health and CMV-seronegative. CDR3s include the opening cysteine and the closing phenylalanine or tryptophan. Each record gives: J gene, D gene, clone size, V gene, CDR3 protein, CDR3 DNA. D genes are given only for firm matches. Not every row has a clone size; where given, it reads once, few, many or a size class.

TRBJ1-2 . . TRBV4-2 CASNAEAIDGYTF TGTGCCAGCAATGCCGAGGCAATTGATGGCTACACCTTC
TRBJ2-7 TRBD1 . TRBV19 CASSPGQGAYEQYF TGTGCCAGTAGCCCGGGACAGGGGGCTTACGAGCAGTACTTC
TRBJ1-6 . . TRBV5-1 CASSSNNSPLHF TGCGCCAGCAGCTCAAATAATTCACCCCTCCACTTT
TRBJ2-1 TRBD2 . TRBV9 CASSVGSSGGPSYNEQFF TGTGCCAGCAGCGTAGGATCTAGCGGGGGCCCCTCTTACAATGAGCAGTTCTTC
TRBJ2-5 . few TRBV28 CASLKPGVGGETQYF TGTGCCAGCCTTAAGCCGGGAGTAGGAGGGGAGACCCAGTACTTC
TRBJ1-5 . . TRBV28 CASKTDGSQPQHF TGTGCCAGCAAGACGGACGGGAGTCAGCCCCAGCATTTT
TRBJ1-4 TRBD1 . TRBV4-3 CASSQDGTGYEKLFF TGCGCCAGCAGCCAAGATGGGACAGGTTATGAAAAACTGTTTTTT
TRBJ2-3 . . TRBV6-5 CASSYSKGYGTQYF TGTGCCAGCAGTTACTCAAAGGGGTACGGTACGCAGTATTTT
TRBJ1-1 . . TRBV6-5 CASSSGQLEAFF TGTGCCAGCAGCTCCGGACAGCTAGAAGCTTTCTTT
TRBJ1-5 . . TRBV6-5 CASRGAGNSNQPQHF TGTGCCAGCAGGGGGGCAGGGAATAGCAATCAGCCCCAGCATTTT
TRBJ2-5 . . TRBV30 CAWSRETQYF TGTGCCTGGAGTCGGGAGACCCAGTACTTC
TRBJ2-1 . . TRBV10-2 CASSVTSRGYKNEQFF TGCGCCAGCAGCGTGACGAGTCGAGGGTACAAAAATGAGCAGTTCTTC
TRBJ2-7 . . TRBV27 CASRIQGFGEQYF TGTGCCAGCAGAATTCAGGGGTTCGGCGAGCAGTACTTC
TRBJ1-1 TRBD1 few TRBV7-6 CASSSGGRTEAFF TGTGCCAGCAGCTCAGGGGGCCGCACTGAAGCTTTCTTT
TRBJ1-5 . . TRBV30 CAWRQTGLGQPQHF TGTGCCTGGAGACAGACAGGTTTGGGGCAGCCCCAGCATTTT
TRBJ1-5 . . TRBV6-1 CASSEYISNQPQHF TGTGCCAGCAGTGAATACATAAGCAATCAGCCCCAGCATTTT
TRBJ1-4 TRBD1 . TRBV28 CASSLRQGFEKLFF TGTGCCAGCAGTTTACGACAGGGGTTTGAAAAACTGTTTTTT
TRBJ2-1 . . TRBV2 CASSGQNPTYNEQFF TGTGCCAGCAGTGGACAGAACCCTACCTACAATGAGCAGTTCTTC
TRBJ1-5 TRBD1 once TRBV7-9 CASSLDRGGNQPQHF TGTGCCAGCAGCTTAGACAGGGGAGGCAATCAGCCCCAGCATTTT
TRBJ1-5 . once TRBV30 CAWTHGGAQHF TGTGCCTGGACACACGGGGGGGCCCAGCATTTT
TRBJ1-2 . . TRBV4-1 CASSQGGGTLGYTF TGCGCCAGCAGCCAAGGCGGGGGTACTTTAGGCTACACCTTC
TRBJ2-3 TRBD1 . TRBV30 CASASWTGHTDTQYF TGTGCCTCCGCCTCCTGGACAGGGCACACAGATACGCAGTATTTT
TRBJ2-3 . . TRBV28 CASSSPGPADTQYF TGTGCCAGCAGCTCCCCAGGTCCAGCAGATACGCAGTATTTT
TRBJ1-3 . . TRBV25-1 CASSGYKGRDSGNTIYF TGTGCCAGCAGTGGATATAAGGGGCGGGACTCTGGAAACACCATATATTTT
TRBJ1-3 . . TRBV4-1 CASSLGGARVAGNTIYF TGCGCCAGCAGCCTCGGGGGGGCCAGGGTCGCTGGAAACACCATATATTTT
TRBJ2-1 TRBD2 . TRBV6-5 CASSSLAGDSYNEQFF TGTGCCAGCAGTTCACTAGCGGGAGACTCCTACAATGAGCAGTTCTTC
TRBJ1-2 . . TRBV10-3 CATCPGGDYGYTF TGTGCCACTTGCCCGGGGGGGGACTATGGCTACACCTTC